Sequencing of this T cell receptor beta chain was carried out in a study of shared clonotypes between healthy human individuals. Background on the study: Researchers drew samples from a couple of women and a few men aged 18 to 49. Plates per donor: three CD4 naive, three CD4 memory, two CD8 naive, one CD8 memory. Findings and limits, study-wide: Among the subsets, naive ones generally showed larger estimated richness than memory ones.

This table comes from immunoSEQ multiplex PCR, and its TCRdb copy is limited to in-frame clones, with some not included. The sample shows about 320,000 clones, about nine tenths of them seen only once. The CDR3 is made up of 15 amino acids. CDR1 is SNHLY, CDR2 FYNNEI, per germline. With 6 bases removed from V and 4 bases from J, the gap between germline ends came to 18 bases. Note on this clone: As yet, its antigen is unknown.

This chain connects TRBV2 to TRBJ1-2; no definite D call. The sequence was obtained from a man aged 18-30 years in good health. What was sequenced was memory CD8+ T cells sorted from blood. The subset denotes: CD45RO+ cells pooled with CCR7-negative TemRA cells. The CDR3 loop is CASRGGNTDPYGYTF. CDR3 coding DNA: TGTGCCAGCAGGGGCGGAAACACAGACCCCTATGGCTACACCTTC.